This TCR beta chain originates from a study of response to subunit inactivated influenza vaccine (dated by TCRdb to about 2018). Regarding the complete study: The study used deep quantitative T cell receptor repertoire profiling to track responses to a trivalent subunit inactivated influenza vaccine.

With respect to this clonotype: Its antigen target is currently unknown. The input lacks base qualities; no much larger clone sits a single base away.

Including cysteine and phenylalanine, the CDR3 has 15 amino acids. Kept here is only the CDR3 DNA, which spans 45 bases and is read in frame from base 1. Sequences SEHNR (CDR1) and FQNEAQ (CDR2) are obtained from the germline V gene (reference sequence). Trimming removed 5 bases from V and 1 base from J; the gene matches leave 4 bases unexplained. Library preparation was by RT-PCR. Data came from an Illumina HiSeq 2500. TCRdb ran its own pipeline on the public reads, namely fastp trimming at Q25 and MiXCR clone calling, and kept in-frame beta chains. Identical CDR3 proteins give one entry, which carries the most common genes and DNA. The sample table contains 150,000 to 200,000 distinct CDR3 sequences; only one count was recorded for approximately 12% of them. The top ten constitute roughly 29% of the sample. Beyond this particular receptor, the publication reports: It was suggested by the authors that each seasonal influenza vaccination may recruit only a limited number of new T cells.

A further study also used this sample, focusing on T cells expressing NK-cell markers. As described in the second report: 5'RACE template switching, by which a universal primer site and unique molecular identifiers were added, was used to make TCR beta cDNA libraries. TCR beta-chain repertoires were profiled in sorted CD3+CD56+NKG2C+, CD3+CD56+NKG2C- and CD3+CD56-NKG2C+ T-cell subsets from several donors. Among the eight sequenced donors, only one was HCMV-seronegative, while the other seven were HCMV-seropositive. In several experiments an anti-gammadeltaTCR antibody was added to restrict sorting to alphabetaTCR-expressing T cells. In over five donors, the dominant CD3+CD56+NKG2C+ clonotypes were found to rank among the top 10 CD8+ clonotypes and to make up roughly 1.0-8% of CD8+ T cells. Those dominant clonotypes were again the most abundant among CD3+CD56-NKG2C+ cells in a few donors, at about 28.3-65%. Whether the expanded NKG2C-expressing T cell clones were specific for HCMV antigens was left unclear. The eight sequenced donors were randomly selected healthy volunteers, three men and five women. To determine HCMV serostatus, a commercial ELISA kit was used to detect HCMV-specific IgG in serum. Peripheral blood mononuclear cells were isolated from blood by Ficoll density gradient centrifugation. Magnetic immunoseparation with Miltenyi isolation kits was used to isolate CD4+ and CD8+ T cells from PBMC. Priming for cDNA synthesis came from the TCR beta constant segment, and two successive PCR amplification steps followed. Libraries were sequenced as 2 x 150 bp reads on Illumina HiSeq 2000/2500, MiSeq or NextSeq. MIGEC was used to demultiplex reads and group the reads by UMI, and MiTCR was used to assemble and quantify clonotypes. To remove erroneous sequences, TCR cDNA sequences were retained only when supported by two or more reads. Downstream repertoire analysis used the tcR package, and clonotypes were matched across fractions by CDR3 nucleotide sequence plus V segment. VDJmatch was used to annotate antigen specificity against VDJdb, with one amino acid substitution allowed in CDR3.

This receptor was identified in a man aged 50-60 years who received an inactivated influenza vaccine. Donor details come from another sample of the same person, matched by shared clones. The V gene is TRBV7-9 and the J gene is TRBJ2-3, and 9 junction bases match TRBD2. This specimen consisted of CD8+ T cells sorted from PBMCs, obtained roughly 12 days after vaccination. CDR3 loop: CASSIIAGGTDTQYF. The bases are TGTGCCAGCAGCATAATAGCGGGGGGCACAGATACGCAGTATTTT.